Listed below are T cell receptor beta chains from one sample, sequenced in a study of blood T cell repertoires in COVID-19. Repertoires were generated with immunoSEQ multiplex PCR, while TCRdb's copy carries only in-frame clones and drops some. The table lists almost 200,000 clones, around 81% of them singletons. The material sequenced was peripheral blood. The source of these receptors is a man in his 60s with COVID-19, enrolled during active disease. Each CDR3 is given with its conserved first and last residue. Each record gives: clone size, J gene, D gene, V gene, CDR3 DNA, CDR3 protein. A D gene is named only where the DNA matches it firmly. Where a row states a size, it is once, few, many or the class of an expanded clone; other rows omit it.

size: once; J: TRBJ2-7; D: TRBD2; V: TRBV9; DNA: TGTGCCAGCAGCGCCTCGCTAGCGGGAGGGCCTTACGAGCAGTACTTC; CDR3: CASSASLAGGPYEQYF
size: -; J: TRBJ1-4; D: TRBD1; V: TRBV4-3; DNA: TGCGCCAGCAGCAGTCAGGGACAGGGAGAAAAACTGTTTTTT; CDR3: CASSSQGQGEKLFF
size: -; J: TRBJ1-3; D: TRBD1; V: TRBV5-4; DNA: TGTGCCAGCAGCCTACAGGGGGCTAGAGGAAACACCATATATTTT; CDR3: CASSLQGARGNTIYF
size: -; J: TRBJ2-3; D: -; V: TRBV2; DNA: TGTGCCAGCAGGGGTCCGGGAGATACGCAGTATTTT; CDR3: CASRGPGDTQYF
size: few; J: TRBJ1-1; D: -; V: TRBV5-1; DNA: TGCGCCAGCAGCTTGGGGCAGGGAGGGAACACTGAAGCTTTCTTT; CDR3: CASSLGQGGNTEAFF
size: few; J: TRBJ2-7; D: -; V: TRBV27; DNA: TGTGCCAGCAGTTTGAACCGGGACGAGCAGTACTTC; CDR3: CASSLNRDEQYF
size: few; J: TRBJ1-5; D: -; V: TRBV28; DNA: TGTGCCGTAATAGGGGCAGGGGATCAGCCCCAGCATTTT; CDR3: CAVIGAGDQPQHF
size: -; J: TRBJ1-2; D: -; V: TRBV28; DNA: TGTGCCAGCATGGCTGGGCACTATGGCTACACCTTC; CDR3: CASMAGHYGYTF
size: once; J: TRBJ2-1; D: TRBD1; V: TRBV4-3; DNA: TGCGCCAGCAGCCAACTCCCGACAGGGGGATCCTACAATGAGCAGTTCTTC; CDR3: CASSQLPTGGSYNEQFF
size: few; J: TRBJ1-1; D: TRBD1; V: TRBV19; DNA: TGTGCCAGTAGTACTACAGGGGGCGGAAGGAGTGAAGCTTTCTTT; CDR3: CASSTTGGGRSEAFF
size: few; J: TRBJ1-3; D: TRBD1; V: TRBV16; DNA: TGTGCCAGCAGCCTACAGACAGGGAGCAACACCATATATTTT; CDR3: CASSLQTGSNTIYF
size: -; J: TRBJ2-5; D: TRBD2; V: TRBV3-1/TRBV3-2; DNA: TGTGCCAGCAGCCTGGGGGGGAGAGAGACCCAGTACTTC; CDR3: CASSLGGRETQYF
size: -; J: TRBJ1-1; D: -; V: TRBV12-5; DNA: TGTGCTAGTGGTTCAGGGGTTGGAAACACTGAAGCTTTCTTT; CDR3: CASGSGVGNTEAFF